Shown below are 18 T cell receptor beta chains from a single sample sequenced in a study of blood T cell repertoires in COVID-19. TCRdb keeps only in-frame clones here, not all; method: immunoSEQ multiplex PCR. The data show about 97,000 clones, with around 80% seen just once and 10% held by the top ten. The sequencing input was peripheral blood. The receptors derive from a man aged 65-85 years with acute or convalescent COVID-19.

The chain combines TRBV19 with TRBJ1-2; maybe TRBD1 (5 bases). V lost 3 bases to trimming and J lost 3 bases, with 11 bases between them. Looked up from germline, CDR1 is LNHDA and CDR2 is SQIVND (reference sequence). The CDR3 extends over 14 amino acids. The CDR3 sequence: CASSMAREDYGYTF. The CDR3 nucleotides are TGTGCCAGTAGTATGGCCAGGGAAGACTATGGCTACACCTTC.

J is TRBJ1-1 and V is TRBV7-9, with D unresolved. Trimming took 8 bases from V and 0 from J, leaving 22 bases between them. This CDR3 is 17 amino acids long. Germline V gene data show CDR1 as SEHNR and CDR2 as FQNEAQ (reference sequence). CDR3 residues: CASSGRGGNTMNTEAFF. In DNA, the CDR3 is TGTGCCAGCTCGGGCCGGGGAGGGAATACAATGAACACTGAAGCTTTCTTT.

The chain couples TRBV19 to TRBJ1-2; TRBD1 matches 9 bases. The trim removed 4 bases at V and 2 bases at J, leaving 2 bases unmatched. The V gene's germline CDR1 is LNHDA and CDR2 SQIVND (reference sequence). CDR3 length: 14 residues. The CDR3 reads CASSTGTGNYGYTF. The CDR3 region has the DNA TGTGCCAGTAGTACGGGGACAGGGAACTATGGCTACACCTTC.

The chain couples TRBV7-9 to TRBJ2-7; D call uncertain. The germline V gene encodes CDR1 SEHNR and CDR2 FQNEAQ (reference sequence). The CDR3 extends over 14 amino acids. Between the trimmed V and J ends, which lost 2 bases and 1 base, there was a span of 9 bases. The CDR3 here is CASSLTQPSYEQYF. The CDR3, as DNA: TGTGCCAGCAGCTTAACACAGCCTTCCTACGAGCAGTACTTC.

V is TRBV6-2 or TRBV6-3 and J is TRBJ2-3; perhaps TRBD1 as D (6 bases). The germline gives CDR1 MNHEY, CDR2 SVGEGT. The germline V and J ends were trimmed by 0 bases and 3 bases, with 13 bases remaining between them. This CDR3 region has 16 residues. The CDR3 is CASSYSDSSQTDTQYF. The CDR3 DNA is TGTGCCAGCAGTTACTCGGACAGTTCTCAGACAGATACGCAGTATTTT.

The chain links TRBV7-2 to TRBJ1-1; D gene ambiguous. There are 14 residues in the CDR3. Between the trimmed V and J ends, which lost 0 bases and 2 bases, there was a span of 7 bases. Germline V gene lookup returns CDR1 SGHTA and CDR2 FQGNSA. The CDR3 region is CASSLARTNTEAFF. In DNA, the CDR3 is TGTGCCAGCAGCTTAGCGCGCACCAACACTGAAGCTTTCTTT.

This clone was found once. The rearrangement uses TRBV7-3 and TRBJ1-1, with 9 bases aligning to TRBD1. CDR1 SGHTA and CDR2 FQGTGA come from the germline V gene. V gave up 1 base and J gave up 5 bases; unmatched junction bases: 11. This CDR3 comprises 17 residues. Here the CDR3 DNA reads TGTGCCAGCAGCTTAATTGGATATGGGACAGGGCGAACTGAAGCTTTCTTT. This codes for CASSLIGYGTGRTEAFF.

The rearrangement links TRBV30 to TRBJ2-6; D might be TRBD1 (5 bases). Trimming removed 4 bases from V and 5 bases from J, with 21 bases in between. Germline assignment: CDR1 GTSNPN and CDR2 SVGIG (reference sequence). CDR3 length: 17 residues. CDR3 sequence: CAWTRLRQGLWANVLTF. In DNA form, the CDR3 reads TGTGCCTGGACTAGACTCCGCCAGGGCCTGTGGGCCAACGTCCTGACTTTC.

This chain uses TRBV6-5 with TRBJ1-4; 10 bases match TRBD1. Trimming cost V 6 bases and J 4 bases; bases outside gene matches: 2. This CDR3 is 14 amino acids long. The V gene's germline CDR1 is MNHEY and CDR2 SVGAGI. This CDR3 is CASSRDRGNEKLFF. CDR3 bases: TGTGCCAGCAGCCGGGACAGGGGTAATGAAAAACTGTTTTTT.

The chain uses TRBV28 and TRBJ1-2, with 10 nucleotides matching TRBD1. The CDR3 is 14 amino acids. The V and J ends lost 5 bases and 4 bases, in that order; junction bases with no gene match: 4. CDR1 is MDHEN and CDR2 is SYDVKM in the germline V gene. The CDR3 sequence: CASSLTGGVYGYTF. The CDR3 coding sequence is TGTGCCAGCAGTCTGACAGGGGGCGTCTATGGCTACACCTTC.

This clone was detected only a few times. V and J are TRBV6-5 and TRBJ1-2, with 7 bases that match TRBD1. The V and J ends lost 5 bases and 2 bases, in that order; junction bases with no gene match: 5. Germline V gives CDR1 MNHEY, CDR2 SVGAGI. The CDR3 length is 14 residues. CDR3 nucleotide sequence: TGTGCCAGCAGTACACTGACAGGGAACTATGGCTACACCTTC. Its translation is CASSTLTGNYGYTF.

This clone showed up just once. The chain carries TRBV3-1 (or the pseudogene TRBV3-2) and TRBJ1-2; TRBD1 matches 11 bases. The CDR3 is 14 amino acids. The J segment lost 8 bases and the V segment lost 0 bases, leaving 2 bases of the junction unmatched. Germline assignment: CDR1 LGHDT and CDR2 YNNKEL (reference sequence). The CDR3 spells CASSQEDRGQGYTF. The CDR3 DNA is TGTGCCAGCAGCCAAGAGGACAGGGGGCAGGGCTACACCTTC.

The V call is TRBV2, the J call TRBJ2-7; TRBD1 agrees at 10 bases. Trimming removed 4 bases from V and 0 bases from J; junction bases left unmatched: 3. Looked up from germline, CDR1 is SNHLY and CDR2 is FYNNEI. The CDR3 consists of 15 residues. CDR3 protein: CASSVGQGSSYEQYF. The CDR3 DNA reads TGTGCCAGCAGTGTGGGACAGGGGTCCTCCTACGAGCAGTACTTC.

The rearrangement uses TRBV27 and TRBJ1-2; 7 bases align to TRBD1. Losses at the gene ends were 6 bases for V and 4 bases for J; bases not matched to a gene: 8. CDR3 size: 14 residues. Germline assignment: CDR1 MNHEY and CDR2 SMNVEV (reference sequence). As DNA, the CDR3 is TGTGCCAGCAGGGCTTGGGACAGCGCCTATGGCTACACCTTC. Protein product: CASRAWDSAYGYTF.

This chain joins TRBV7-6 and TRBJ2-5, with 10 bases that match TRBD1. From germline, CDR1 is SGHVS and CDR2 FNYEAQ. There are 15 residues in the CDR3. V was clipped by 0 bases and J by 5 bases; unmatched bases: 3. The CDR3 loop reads CASSLAGQGWETQYF. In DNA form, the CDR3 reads TGTGCCAGCAGCTTAGCGGGACAGGGGTGGGAGACCCAGTACTTC.

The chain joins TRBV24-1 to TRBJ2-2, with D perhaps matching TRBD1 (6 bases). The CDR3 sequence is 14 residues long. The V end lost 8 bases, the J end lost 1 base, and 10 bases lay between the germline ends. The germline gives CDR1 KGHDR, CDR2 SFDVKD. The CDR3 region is CATMGQLNTGELFF. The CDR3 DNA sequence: TGTGCCACCATGGGACAACTGAACACCGGGGAGCTGTTTTTT.

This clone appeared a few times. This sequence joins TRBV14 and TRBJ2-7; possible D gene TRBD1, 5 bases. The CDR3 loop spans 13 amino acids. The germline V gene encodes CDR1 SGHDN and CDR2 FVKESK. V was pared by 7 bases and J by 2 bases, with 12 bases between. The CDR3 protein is CASTVQGTYEQYF. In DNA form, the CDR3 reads TGTGCCAGCACAGTCCAGGGTACCTACGAGCAGTACTTC. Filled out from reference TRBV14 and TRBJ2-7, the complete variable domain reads EAGVTQFPSHSVIEKGQTVTLRCDPISGHDNLYWYRRVMGKEIKFLLHFVKESKQDESGMPNNRFLAERTGGTYSTLKVQPAELEDSGVYFCASTVQGTYEQYFGPGTRLTVT.

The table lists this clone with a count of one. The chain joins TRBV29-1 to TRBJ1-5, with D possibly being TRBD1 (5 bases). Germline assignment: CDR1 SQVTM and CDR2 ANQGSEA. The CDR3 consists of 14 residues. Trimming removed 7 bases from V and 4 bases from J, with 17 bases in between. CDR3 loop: CSAVAPGPNQPQHF. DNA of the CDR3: TGCAGCGCTGTAGCCCCAGGGCCAAATCAGCCCCAGCATTTT.